This entry lists 15 T cell receptor beta chains sequenced from one sample in a study of blood T cell repertoires in COVID-19. Profiled with immunoSEQ multiplex PCR; TCRdb holds only in-frame clones, not every one. This sample has roughly 220,000 clones; around 80% occur once, and the top ten carry 1.4%. The sequencing input was peripheral blood. The receptors come from a woman aged 35 to 49 who had recovered from COVID-19.

This clone turned up a few times. The gene calls are TRBV7-3 and TRBJ2-1; 12 bases line up with TRBD2. Unmatched junction bases numbered 2, after V lost 0 bases and J lost 8 bases. There are 15 residues in the CDR3. Germline V gene lookup returns CDR1 SGHTA and CDR2 FQGTGA. In DNA, the CDR3 is TGTGCCAGCAGCTTAACCAGGACTAGCGGGGATGAGCAGTTCTTC. The encoded protein is CASSLTRTSGDEQFF. The full variable domain, in which reference TRBV7-3 and TRBJ2-1 provide the parts outside the CDR3, is GAGVSQTPSNKVTEKGKYVELRCDPISGHTALYWYRQSLGQGPEFLIYFQGTGAADDSGLPNDRFFAVRPEGSVSTLKIQRTERGDSAVYLCASSLTRTSGDEQFFGPGTRLTVL.

The chain carries TRBV5-1 and TRBJ2-1; D perhaps matches TRBD1 (7 bases). In germline, CDR1 is SGHRS, CDR2 YFSETQ. V gave up 0 bases and J gave up 5 bases, with 12 bases separating them. The CDR3 runs 15 residues. The CDR3 protein is CASSLAGGMNNEQFF. Written as DNA, the CDR3 is TGCGCCAGCAGCTTGGCAGGGGGGATGAACAATGAGCAGTTCTTC. The full variable domain, with the rest looked up from reference TRBV5-1 and TRBJ2-1, is KAGVTQTPRYLIKTRGQQVTLSCSPISGHRSVSWYQQTPGQGLQFLFEYFSETQRNKGNFPGRFSGRQFSNSRSEMNVSTLELGDSALYLCASSLAGGMNNEQFFGPGTRLTVL.

V and J are TRBV30 and TRBJ1-5, with a weak D call TRBD1 (5 bases). CDR3 length: 13 amino acids. CDR1 GTSNPN and CDR2 SVGIG come from the germline V gene (reference sequence). Trimming removed 2 bases at V and 5 bases at J, with 10 bases between. The CDR3 nucleotides read TGTGCCTGGAGTCCGGGGGGGGATCAGCCCCAGCATTTT. It yields the protein CAWSPGGDQPQHF.

The V and J genes are TRBV7-2 and TRBJ2-5; 7 nucleotides align to TRBD2. The germline V gene has CDR1 SGHTA and CDR2 FQGNSA. The CDR3 runs to 13 residues. V shed 5 bases and J 5 bases; nucleotides not matched to a gene: 5. The CDR3 sequence is CASSPWGGETQYF. CDR3 DNA sequence: TGTGCCAGCAGCCCCTGGGGGGGGGAGACCCAGTACTTC.

The chain employs TRBV2 and TRBJ2-1; 16 bases align to TRBD2. CDR3 length: 14 amino acids. Germline V lookup: CDR1 SNHLY, CDR2 FYNNEI. Losses at the gene ends were 6 bases for V and 8 bases for J; bases not matched to a gene: 1. CDR3 in amino acids: CASRGLAGGYEQFF. The CDR3 nucleotides are TGTGCCAGCAGGGGACTAGCGGGGGGGTATGAGCAGTTCTTC.

In DNA, the CDR3 is TGTGCCAGCACCCTGGGGGACAGGGATGGCTACACCTTC. As protein: CASTLGDRDGYTF. The chain recombines TRBV2 with TRBJ1-2, with 9 bases lining up with TRBD1. The V and J ends lost 7 bases and 6 bases, in that order; junction bases with no gene match: 6. Germline assignment: CDR1 SNHLY and CDR2 FYNNEI. CDR3 length: 13 residues.

This clone was seen a few times. The chain recombines TRBV5-5 with TRBJ1-5; D is undetermined. The V and J ends lost 3 bases and 2 bases respectively, with 6 bases between them. This CDR3 contains 13 residues. Germline CDR1 SGHKS, CDR2 YYEKEE (reference sequence). This CDR3 reads CASSSEGNQPQHF. The DNA for the CDR3 is TGTGCCAGCAGCTCGGAGGGCAATCAGCCCCAGCATTTT.

The chain uses TRBV3-1 (or the pseudogene TRBV3-2) and TRBJ2-1, with 8 bases lining up with TRBD2. The CDR3 length is 14 residues. CDR1 and CDR2 from the germline V gene are LGHDT and YNNKEL (reference sequence). Unmatched junction bases numbered 6, after V lost 4 bases and J lost 7 bases. The CDR3 nucleotides read TGTGCCAGCAGCCTGGCGGGGGGAGGGAATGAGCAGTTCTTC. It yields the protein CASSLAGGGNEQFF.

The CDR3 bases are TGTGCCAGCAGCTTGTGGGCCGAGGAGACCCAGTACTTC. This encodes CASSLWAEETQYF. This chain connects TRBV5-4 to TRBJ2-5; D unresolved. Germline V gene data show CDR1 as SGHNT and CDR2 as YYREEE (reference sequence). This CDR3 spans 13 amino acids. V lost 1 base, J lost 5 bases, and 9 bases lay in between.

This clone came up a few times. The rearrangement uses TRBV5-4 and TRBJ1-2; 8 positions match TRBD1. CDR1 SGHNT and CDR2 YYREEE come from the germline V gene (reference sequence). The CDR3 has 15 amino acids. V trimming: 0 bases; J trimming: 1 base; junction bases outside the gene matches: 2. The CDR3 sequence is CASSLGTGLNYGYTF. For the CDR3, the DNA is TGTGCCAGCAGCTTGGGGACAGGGCTTAACTATGGCTACACCTTC.

A note on this clone: Additional DNA sequences in this sample encode the identical CDR3. This chain links TRBV12-3 or TRBV12-4 with TRBJ2-5; D uncertain. The ends were cut back, 2 bases at V and 4 bases at J, with 2 bases in the middle. This CDR3 spans 11 amino acids. The CDR3 DNA follows: TGTGCCAGCAGTTTACGAGAGACCCAGTACTTC. This gives the protein CASSLRETQYF.

The table lists this clone with a count of one. The genes are TRBV6-5 and TRBJ1-2; 7 positions match TRBD1. V was clipped by 6 bases and J by 5 bases; unmatched bases: 6. Germline V gene sequence: CDR1 MNHEY, CDR2 SVGAGI. The CDR3 loop spans 13 amino acids. CDR3 residues: CASRRDRLYGYTF. In DNA form, the CDR3 reads TGTGCCAGCAGACGGGACAGACTTTATGGCTACACCTTC.

This sequence joins TRBV3-1 (or the pseudogene TRBV3-2) and TRBJ2-2; D gene ambiguous. This CDR3 is built from 14 residues. V was cut by 4 bases and J by 7 bases, with 13 bases left in between. Germline CDR1 reads LGHDT; CDR2 reads YNNKEL (reference sequence). DNA of the CDR3: TGTGCCAGCAGCCCCTTATATACTGTCGGGGAGCTGTTTTTT. Translation gives CASSPLYTVGELFF.

The genes are TRBV5-4 and TRBJ1-2; D is unclear. V gave up 4 bases and J gave up 2 bases, with 6 bases separating them. The CDR3 length is 12 residues. Per germline, CDR1 SGHNT and CDR2 YYREEE (reference sequence). The CDR3 is CASSPGNYGYTF. CDR3 nucleotide sequence: TGTGCCAGCAGCCCGGGAAACTATGGCTACACCTTC.

This clone occurred once. V gene TRBV6-5 combines with J gene TRBJ1-4; no clear D. Looked up from germline, CDR1 is MNHEY and CDR2 is SVGAGI. V dropped 2 bases and J dropped 1 base, with 11 bases sitting between them. CDR3 size: 16 residues. CDR3 amino acids: CASSYRRLLTNEKLFF. The CDR3 region has the DNA TGTGCCAGCAGTTACCGCAGGCTGTTAACTAATGAAAAACTGTTTTTT.